Listed below are T cell receptor beta chains from one sample, sequenced in a study of blood T cells in healthy people across ages. TCRdb re-called the 5' RACE reads through MiXCR, storing one row per CDR3 protein. Altogether some 800,000 distinct CDR3 sequences are present, around a quarter being singletons, with the ten largest covering 3.7%. These records were also assigned to another study, of T cells of mothers and their children.

The sample consisted of blood. The receptor set was obtained from a boy younger than 18 in good health. Each CDR3 is given with its conserved first and last residue. Each record gives: clone size, D gene, V gene, J gene, CDR3 DNA, CDR3 protein. D genes are given only for firm matches. A row's size may be missing; if present it is once, few, many or a size class.

few,NA,TRBV18,TRBJ2-1,TGTGCCAGCTCCCGACTCATCCGAGGCTACAATGAGCAGTTCTTC,CASSRLIRGYNEQFF
NA,TRBD1,TRBV12-3/TRBV12-4,TRBJ2-7,TGTGCCAGCACACAACAGGGGTACGAGCAGTACTTC,CASTQQGYEQYF
NA,TRBD2,TRBV15,TRBJ2-5,TGTGCCACCAGCAGAAGTCAAGCGGGGGTAGAGACCCAGTACTTC,CATSRSQAGVETQYF
few,NA,TRBV29-1,TRBJ1-2,TGCAGCGTTGAGTCCCAGGGTTATGGCTACACCTTC,CSVESQGYGYTF
NA,NA,TRBV5-1,TRBJ1-2,TGCGCCAGCAGCTCATTCCCGGACACGTCTGGATGTGGCTACACCTTC,CASSSFPDTSGCGYTF
NA,NA,TRBV7-2,TRBJ2-7,TGTGCCAGCAGCTTAGCTAGCTTCTACGAGCAGTACTTC,CASSLASFYEQYF
many,NA,TRBV4-3,TRBJ2-1,TGCGCCAGCAGCCAAGATTCGGGAGAATACAATGAGCAGTTCTTC,CASSQDSGEYNEQFF
NA,TRBD1,TRBV2,TRBJ2-1,TGTGCCAGCACCACTGACAGGGGGGAGCAGTTCTTC,CASTTDRGEQFF
few,TRBD1,TRBV15,TRBJ2-7,TGTGCCACCAGCAGAGATTGGTCCTCCAGACAGGGTAGGACCCAAATCGCCTACGAGCAGTACTTC,CATSRDWSSRQGRTQIAYEQYF
NA,TRBD2,TRBV7-8,TRBJ2-3,TGTGCCAGCAGCTCGACCAGCGGGAGGGCCACAGATACGCAGTATTTT,CASSSTSGRATDTQYF
few,NA,TRBV24-1,TRBJ2-3,TGTGCCACCAGTGATTCCAGGCGTTCGGGAGATACGCAGTATTTT,CATSDSRRSGDTQYF
once,NA,TRBV12-3/TRBV12-4,TRBJ2-5,TGTGCCAGCAGTCCACACCAGCGGCGCCAAGAGACCCAGTACTTC,CASSPHQRRQETQYF
NA,NA,TRBV3-1,TRBJ1-2,TGTGCCAGCAGCCAAGTGAAGAACCATGGCTACACCTTC,CASSQVKNHGYTF
NA,NA,TRBV6-5,TRBJ2-1,TGTGCCAGCAGTTCCGCAGGGAAGGGGGACAATGAGCAGTTCTTC,CASSSAGKGDNEQFF
NA,TRBD1,TRBV10-3,TRBJ2-1,TGTGCCATCAGTGAGTCAAGAGGGGGCATTGAGCAGTTCTTC,CAISESRGGIEQFF
NA,TRBD1,TRBV3-1,TRBJ2-3,TGTGCCAGCAGCCAGACAGGGAATACGCAGTATTTT,CASSQTGNTQYF
NA,NA,TRBV30,TRBJ2-7,TGTGCCTCCGCGGGGCTCAACTACGAGCAGTACTTC,CASAGLNYEQYF
few,TRBD1,TRBV10-3,TRBJ1-2,TGTGCCATCAGTGAGGAGGGGACAGCCGTTATCTATGGCTACACCTTC,CAISEEGTAVIYGYTF
NA,TRBD1,TRBV3-1,TRBJ2-1,TGTGCCAGCAGCAAGGACAGGGGGCTAAACAATGAGCAGTTCTTC,CASSKDRGLNNEQFF
NA,NA,TRBV7-9,TRBJ2-5,TGTGCCAGCAGCCGGCGCGGGGACGAGACCCAGTACTTC,CASSRRGDETQYF
NA,NA,TRBV5-5,TRBJ2-1,TGTGCCAGCAGCTTGGAACAGTTTCTATCCTACAATGAGCAGTTCTTC,CASSLEQFLSYNEQFF
NA,NA,TRBV9,TRBJ2-5,TGTGCCAGCAGCGCCGCCGGGACTGCCTTGGAGACCCAGTACTTC,CASSAAGTALETQYF
NA,NA,TRBV29-1,TRBJ1-1,TGCAGCCACAAAGGGGGGGAAGGCGCTGAAGCTTTCTTT,CSHKGGEGAEAFF
few,TRBD1,TRBV9,TRBJ2-1,TGTGCCAGCACAACTCGAGGGCAGGGGGCGATCAATGAGCAGTTCTTC,CASTTRGQGAINEQFF
NA,NA,TRBV24-1,TRBJ2-7,TGTGCCACCAGTGAATTTGAACATTTGTACTTC,CATSEFEHLYF
NA,TRBD1,TRBV7-9,TRBJ2-7,TGTGCCAGCAGCCCCTCTAGGGACAGCGCCTACGAGCAGTACTTC,CASSPSRDSAYEQYF
few,NA,TRBV4-1,TRBJ2-5,TGCGCCAGCAGCCAATTCTCGGGGGTTAATGAGCAAGAGACCCAGTACTTC,CASSQFSGVNEQETQYF
few,TRBD1,TRBV4-3,TRBJ1-2,TGCGCCAGCAGCCAAGATTATAACTTGGGGACAGGGGGCGGCTACACCTTC,CASSQDYNLGTGGGYTF
NA,TRBD1,TRBV29-1,TRBJ2-7,TGCAGCGTTATCCGGGACAGTACCTACGAGCAGTACTTC,CSVIRDSTYEQYF
few,TRBD2,TRBV20-1,TRBJ2-7,TGCAGTACGATCAGACTAGCGGGAGTAGTCGAGCAGTACTTC,CSTIRLAGVVEQYF
NA,NA,TRBV5-1,TRBJ2-7,TGCGCCAGCTCCTACCGGGACGAAGGTCCGGAGCAGTACTTC,CASSYRDEGPEQYF
few,NA,TRBV18,TRBJ2-3,TGTGCCAGCTCACCACCGACATACACAGATACGCAGTATTTT,CASSPPTYTDTQYF
NA,NA,TRBV4-3,TRBJ2-7,TGCGCCAGCAGCCAAACGCGCCCAGGGGATACGGACGAGCAGTACTTC,CASSQTRPGDTDEQYF
NA,NA,TRBV20-1,TRBJ2-2,TGCAGTGCTAGAGATCATGACGGACCTAACACCGGGGAGCTGTTTTTT,CSARDHDGPNTGELFF
few,NA,TRBV28,TRBJ1-2,TGTGCCAGCAGTTTACTCGACTATGGCTACACCTTC,CASSLLDYGYTF
few,NA,TRBV7-9,TRBJ2-5,TGTGCCAGCAGCTTTAGCGAACAAGAGACCCAGTACTTC,CASSFSEQETQYF
NA,NA,TRBV28,TRBJ2-1,TGTGCCAGCACCGACAGCGAAAGCTCCTACAATGAGCAGTTCTTC,CASTDSESSYNEQFF
few,NA,TRBV10-3,TRBJ2-3,TGTGCCATCAGTGAGTCTGTGGGGCTCACAGATACGCAGTATTTT,CAISESVGLTDTQYF
few,TRBD1,TRBV4-1,TRBJ2-7,TGCGCCAGCAGCCCCCGGGACAGGGACTCCTACGAGCAGTACTTC,CASSPRDRDSYEQYF
NA,NA,TRBV5-1,TRBJ1-1,TGCGCTAGCAGCTTGGCCGCAGGGACGGTGAACACTGAAGCTTTCTTT,CASSLAAGTVNTEAFF
few,NA,TRBV7-3,TRBJ1-1,TGTGCCAGCTCAGGACTGTTGAACACTGAAGCTTTCTTT,CASSGLLNTEAFF
NA,TRBD2,TRBV3-1,TRBJ2-1,TGTGCCAGCAGCCGCTCAGGCGGGAGCTCCTACAATGAGCAGTTCTTC,CASSRSGGSSYNEQFF
NA,NA,TRBV20-1,TRBJ2-5,TGCAGTGCTAGGAAAACAGAGGGGGAGACCCAGTACTTC,CSARKTEGETQYF
few,TRBD1,TRBV13,TRBJ1-6,TGTGGGACAGGTGGAGGTAATTCACCCCTCCACTTT,CGTGGGNSPLHF